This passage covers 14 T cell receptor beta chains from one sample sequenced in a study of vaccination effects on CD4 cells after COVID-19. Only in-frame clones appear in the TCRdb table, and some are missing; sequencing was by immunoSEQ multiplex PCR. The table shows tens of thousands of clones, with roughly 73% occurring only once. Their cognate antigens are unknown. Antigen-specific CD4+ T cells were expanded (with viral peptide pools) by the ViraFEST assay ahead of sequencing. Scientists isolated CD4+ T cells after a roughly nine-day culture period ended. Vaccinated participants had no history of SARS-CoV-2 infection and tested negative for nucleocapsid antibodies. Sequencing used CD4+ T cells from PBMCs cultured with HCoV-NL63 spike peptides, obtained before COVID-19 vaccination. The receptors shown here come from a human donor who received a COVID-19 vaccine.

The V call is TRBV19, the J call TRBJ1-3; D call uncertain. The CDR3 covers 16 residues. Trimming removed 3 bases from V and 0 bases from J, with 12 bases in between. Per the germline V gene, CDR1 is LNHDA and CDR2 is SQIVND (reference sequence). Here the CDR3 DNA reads TGTGCCAGTAGTATCGGTCAGGATCGCTCTGGAAACACCATATATTTT. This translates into CASSIGQDRSGNTIYF.

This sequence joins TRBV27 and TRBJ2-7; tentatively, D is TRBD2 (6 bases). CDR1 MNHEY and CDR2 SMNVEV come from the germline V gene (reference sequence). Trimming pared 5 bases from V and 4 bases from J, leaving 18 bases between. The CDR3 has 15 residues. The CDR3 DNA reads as TGTGCCAGCAGTCCAAGGTCGGGGGTATTGTACGAGCAGTACTTC. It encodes CASSPRSGVLYEQYF.

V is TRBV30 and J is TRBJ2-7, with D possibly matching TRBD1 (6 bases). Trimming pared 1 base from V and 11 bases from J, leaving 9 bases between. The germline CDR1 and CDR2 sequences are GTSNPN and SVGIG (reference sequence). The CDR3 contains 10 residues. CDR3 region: CAWSDGTKYF. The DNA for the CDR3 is TGTGCCTGGAGTGACGGGACAAAGTACTTC.

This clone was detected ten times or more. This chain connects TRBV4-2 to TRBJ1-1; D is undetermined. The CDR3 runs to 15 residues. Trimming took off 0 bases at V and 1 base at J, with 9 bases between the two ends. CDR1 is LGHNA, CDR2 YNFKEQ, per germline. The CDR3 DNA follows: TGTGCCAGCAGCCAAGATCTTTGGACGAACACTGAAGCTTTCTTT. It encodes CASSQDLWTNTEAFF.

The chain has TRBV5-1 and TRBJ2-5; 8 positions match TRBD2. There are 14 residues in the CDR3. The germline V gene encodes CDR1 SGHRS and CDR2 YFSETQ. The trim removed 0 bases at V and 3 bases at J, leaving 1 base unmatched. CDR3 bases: TGCGCCAGCAGCTTGGTCGGGGGGGAAGAGACCCAGTACTTC. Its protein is CASSLVGGEETQYF.

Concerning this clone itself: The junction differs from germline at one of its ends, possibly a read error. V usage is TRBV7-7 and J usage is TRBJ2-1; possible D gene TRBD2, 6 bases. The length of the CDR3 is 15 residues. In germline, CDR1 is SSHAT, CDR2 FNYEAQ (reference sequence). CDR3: CASSLVAADYNEQFF. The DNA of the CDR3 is TGTGCTAGCAGCTTAGTAGCGGCTGACTACAATGAGCAGTTCTTC.

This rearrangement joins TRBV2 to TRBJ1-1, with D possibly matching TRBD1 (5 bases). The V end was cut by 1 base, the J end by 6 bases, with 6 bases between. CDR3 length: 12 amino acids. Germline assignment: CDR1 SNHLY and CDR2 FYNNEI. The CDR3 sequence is CASSEGGAEAFF. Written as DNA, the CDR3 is TGTGCCAGCAGTGAAGGGGGGGCTGAAGCTTTCTTT.

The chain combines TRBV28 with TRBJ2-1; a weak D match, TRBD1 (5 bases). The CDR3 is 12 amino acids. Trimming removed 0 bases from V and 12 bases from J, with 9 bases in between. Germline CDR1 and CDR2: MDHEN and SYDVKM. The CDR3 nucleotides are TGTGCCAGCAGTTTATGGACAGAGGTGCAGTTCTTC. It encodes CASSLWTEVQFF.

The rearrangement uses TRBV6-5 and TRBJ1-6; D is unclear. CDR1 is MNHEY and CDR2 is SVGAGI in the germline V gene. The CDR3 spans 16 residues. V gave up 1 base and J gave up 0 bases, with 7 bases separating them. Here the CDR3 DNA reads TGTGCCAGCAGTTACTTGTCGAGCTCCTATAATTCACCCCTCCACTTT. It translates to CASSYLSSSYNSPLHF.

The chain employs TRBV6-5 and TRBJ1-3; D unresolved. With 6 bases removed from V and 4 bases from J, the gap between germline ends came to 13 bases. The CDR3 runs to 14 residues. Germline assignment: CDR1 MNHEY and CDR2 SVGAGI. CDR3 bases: TGTGCCAGCAGCCCACTCCTCGGGGGAAACACCATATATTTT. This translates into CASSPLLGGNTIYF.

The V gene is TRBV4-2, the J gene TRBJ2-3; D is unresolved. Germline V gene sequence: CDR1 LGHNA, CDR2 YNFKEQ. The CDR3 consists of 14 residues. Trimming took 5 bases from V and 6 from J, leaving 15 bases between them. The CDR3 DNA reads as TGTGCCAGCAGCTACGGTCAGTATGAGGATACGCAGTATTTT. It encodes CASSYGQYEDTQYF.

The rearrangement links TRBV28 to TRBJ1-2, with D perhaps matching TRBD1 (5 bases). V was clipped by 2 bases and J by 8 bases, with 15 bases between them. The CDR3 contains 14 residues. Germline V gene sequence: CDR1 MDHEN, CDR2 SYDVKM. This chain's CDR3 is CASSLMTGLEGYTF. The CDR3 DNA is TGTGCCAGCAGTTTAATGACGGGACTTGAGGGCTACACCTTC.

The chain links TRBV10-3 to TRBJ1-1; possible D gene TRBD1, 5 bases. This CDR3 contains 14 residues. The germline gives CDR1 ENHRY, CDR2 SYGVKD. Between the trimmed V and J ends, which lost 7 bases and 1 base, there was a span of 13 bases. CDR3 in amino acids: CAIKASGGNTEAFF. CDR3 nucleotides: TGTGCCATCAAGGCGTCCGGGGGGAACACTGAAGCTTTCTTT.

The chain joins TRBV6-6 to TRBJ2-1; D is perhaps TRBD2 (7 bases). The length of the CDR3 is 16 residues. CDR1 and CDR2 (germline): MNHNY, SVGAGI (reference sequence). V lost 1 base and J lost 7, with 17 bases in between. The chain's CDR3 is CASSYFGRGRDNEQFF. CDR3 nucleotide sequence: TGTGCCAGCAGTTACTTCGGGCGGGGGCGGGATAATGAGCAGTTCTTC.